This is a list of T cell receptor beta chains from one sample in a study of T-cell memory formation after mild COVID-19. TCRdb fed the 5' RACE reads into MiXCR, producing one record per CDR3 protein. This table has around 220,000 distinct CDR3 sequences, roughly 15% appearing once. Sequenced: PBMCs or a T cell subset sorted from them (not recorded which). These receptors originate from a man younger than 35 who had mild COVID-19 (a few samples of this study predate the infection). Cell type and time point are not known. CDR3s include the opening cysteine and the closing phenylalanine or tryptophan. A D gene is named only where the DNA matches it firmly. Size is omitted from some rows. Given values are once, few, many or a class for expanded clones.

size: few
length: 15
V: TRBV5-1
J: TRBJ1-4
D: TRBD1
DNA: TGCGCCAGCAGCTCGCAGGGGGCGGCTAATGAAAAACTGTTTTTT
CDR3: CASSSQGAANEKLFF

size: few
length: 12
V: TRBV2
J: TRBJ2-3
D: TRBD1
DNA: TGTGCCACGGGACAGGGCACAGATACGCAGTATTTT
CDR3: CATGQGTDTQYF

size: .
length: 14
V: TRBV19
J: TRBJ1-1
D: .
DNA: TGTGCCAGTAGTTGGAAGCTCATGAACACTGAAGCTTTCTTT
CDR3: CASSWKLMNTEAFF

size: .
length: 16
V: TRBV27
J: TRBJ2-3
D: TRBD2
DNA: TGTGCCAGCAGTTCCGGACTAGCGGGGGGTCTGGCTACGCAGTATTTT
CDR3: CASSSGLAGGLATQYF

size: few
length: 17
V: TRBV7-2
J: TRBJ2-3
D: TRBD2
DNA: TGTGCCAGCAGCTTAGAACCTAGCGGGGGGTATTCTGATACGCAGTATTTT
CDR3: CASSLEPSGGYSDTQYF

size: few
length: 15
V: TRBV14
J: TRBJ1-2
D: TRBD1
DNA: TGTGCCAGCAGCCATGCAGGGACAGGGAGCTATGGCTACACCTTC
CDR3: CASSHAGTGSYGYTF

size: few
length: 15
V: TRBV6-5
J: TRBJ1-2
D: .
DNA: TGTGCCAGCAGTTACGCATCTCCCCGGGGTCCAGGCTACACCTTC
CDR3: CASSYASPRGPGYTF

size: .
length: 12
V: TRBV6-2/TRBV6-3
J: TRBJ2-1
D: TRBD1
DNA: TGTGCCAGCGCGGACAGGGGTTATGAGCAGTTCTTC
CDR3: CASADRGYEQFF

size: many
length: 13
V: TRBV12-3/TRBV12-4
J: TRBJ2-5
D: .
DNA: TGTGCCAGCAGTTTGGGGCTGAAGGGGACCCAGTACTTC
CDR3: CASSLGLKGTQYF

size: few
length: 15
V: TRBV6-1
J: TRBJ2-6
D: .
DNA: TGTGCCAGCAGCCCAGGATGGGTTGGGGCCAACGTCCTGACTTTC
CDR3: CASSPGWVGANVLTF

size: .
length: 11
V: TRBV5-1
J: TRBJ2-1
D: .
DNA: TGCGCCAGCAGCGTAACGAATGAGCAGTTCTTC
CDR3: CASSVTNEQFF

size: .
length: 15
V: TRBV28
J: TRBJ1-2
D: TRBD1
DNA: TGTGCCAGCAGCGCACCTCGGACAGGGCGGCAGGGCTACACCTTC
CDR3: CASSAPRTGRQGYTF

size: .
length: 12
V: TRBV6-6
J: TRBJ1-5
D: .
DNA: TGTGCCAGCAGCGCCGTTTCTGGGCCCCAGCATTTT
CDR3: CASSAVSGPQHF

size: few
length: 14
V: TRBV6-6
J: TRBJ1-3
D: .
DNA: TGTGCCAGCAGTTACCCGGGCTCTGGAAACACCATATATTTT
CDR3: CASSYPGSGNTIYF

size: .
length: 14
V: TRBV19
J: TRBJ2-5
D: .
DNA: TGTGCCAGTAGTATAGCTGGGGTCCAAGAGACCCAGTACTTC
CDR3: CASSIAGVQETQYF

size: .
length: 12
V: TRBV25-1
J: TRBJ2-2
D: .
DNA: TGTGCCAGCAGTGGGGCCCGAGGGGAGCTGTTTTTT
CDR3: CASSGARGELFF

size: .
length: 15
V: TRBV6-6
J: TRBJ2-5
D: TRBD1
DNA: TGTGCCAGCAGTTACTCGGGACAGGGGGGAGAGACCCAGTACTTC
CDR3: CASSYSGQGGETQYF

size: .
length: 15
V: TRBV27
J: TRBJ1-2
D: .
DNA: TGTGCCAGCAGTTTACGTCAGGGTTTGGTCTATGGCTACACCTTC
CDR3: CASSLRQGLVYGYTF

size: many
length: 15
V: TRBV28
J: TRBJ2-3
D: TRBD1
DNA: TGTGCCAGCAGTTTGCAGGGGGCGGGATGGGATACGCAGTATTTT
CDR3: CASSLQGAGWDTQYF

size: .
length: 13
V: TRBV20-1
J: TRBJ2-7
D: .
DNA: TGCAGTGCTGCACAGGGTGAAATTTTAGAGCAGTACTTC
CDR3: CSAAQGEILEQYF

size: few
length: 15
V: TRBV5-1
J: TRBJ1-6
D: .
DNA: TGCGCCAGCAGCTTGGCGCCAGGGGACAATTCACCCCTCCACTTT
CDR3: CASSLAPGDNSPLHF

size: few
length: 15
V: TRBV5-1
J: TRBJ1-2
D: .
DNA: TGCGCCAGCAGCTCGGGGGCAGGGGCCCCATATGGCTACACCTTC
CDR3: CASSSGAGAPYGYTF

size: few
length: 14
V: TRBV9
J: TRBJ1-5
D: .
DNA: TGTGCCAGCAGCGTACAGGGGAACAATCAGCCCCAGCATTTT
CDR3: CASSVQGNNQPQHF

size: many
length: 15
V: TRBV7-9
J: TRBJ2-3
D: TRBD1
DNA: TGTGCCAGCAGTCCTCCGGGACAGCTCACAGATACGCAGTATTTT
CDR3: CASSPPGQLTDTQYF

size: few
length: 13
V: TRBV7-9
J: TRBJ1-1
D: .
DNA: TGTGCCAGCAGCCCATGGGGTGGCACTGAAGCTTTCTTT
CDR3: CASSPWGGTEAFF

size: .
length: 14
V: TRBV9
J: TRBJ2-5
D: .
DNA: TGTGCCAGCAGCGTAGGGGAAGGCCGGGGGACCCAGTACTTC
CDR3: CASSVGEGRGTQYF

size: .
length: 13
V: TRBV9
J: TRBJ2-5
D: TRBD2
DNA: TGTGCCAGCAGCGGACTAGCGGCGGAGACCCAGTACTTC
CDR3: CASSGLAAETQYF

size: few
length: 15
V: TRBV5-1
J: TRBJ1-2
D: .
DNA: TGCGCCAGCAGCTTGGCCCAGGATCGTGGCTATGGCTACACCTTC
CDR3: CASSLAQDRGYGYTF

size: .
length: 11
V: TRBV7-2
J: TRBJ2-5
D: .
DNA: TGTGCCAGCAGCTTTGAGAGGGCCCAGTACTTC
CDR3: CASSFERAQYF

size: few
length: 14
V: TRBV6-5
J: TRBJ2-7
D: .
DNA: TGTGCCAGCAGTTACTCAACTCTGTCGGGCGAGCAGTACTTC
CDR3: CASSYSTLSGEQYF

size: .
length: 15
V: TRBV10-3
J: TRBJ1-6
D: .
DNA: TGTGCCACCAGCTACAGGAGAGCTGATAATTCACCCCTCCACTTT
CDR3: CATSYRRADNSPLHF

size: many
length: 16
V: TRBV5-1
J: TRBJ1-2
D: .
DNA: TGCGCCAGCAGCTTGTCAGGAGGGGTTGCGAGCTATGGCTACACCTTC
CDR3: CASSLSGGVASYGYTF

size: few
length: 13
V: TRBV4-3
J: TRBJ2-5
D: .
DNA: TGCGCCAGCAGCCAAGGGCGGTACGAGACCCAGTACTTC
CDR3: CASSQGRYETQYF

size: .
length: 15
V: TRBV20-1
J: TRBJ2-1
D: .
DNA: TGCAGTGCCCATACTCCTTATAGCTCCTACAATGAGCAGTTCTTC
CDR3: CSAHTPYSSYNEQFF

size: many
length: 17
V: TRBV4-3
J: TRBJ2-3
D: .
DNA: TGCGCCAGCAGCCAAGATGGGGTTAAGACAAGCACAGATACGCAGTATTTT
CDR3: CASSQDGVKTSTDTQYF

size: few
length: 11
V: TRBV3-1
J: TRBJ1-2
D: .
DNA: TGTGCCAGCAACCAGGGACATGGCTACACCTTC
CDR3: CASNQGHGYTF

size: .
length: 18
V: TRBV4-1
J: TRBJ2-2
D: TRBD2
DNA: TGCGCCAGCAGCCTGTCTACTAGCGGGGGGTTAAGTACCGGGGAGCTGTTTTTT
CDR3: CASSLSTSGGLSTGELFF

size: .
length: 12
V: TRBV2
J: TRBJ2-3
D: .
DNA: TGTGCCAGCACTAGCCCCCCGGATACGCAGTATTTT
CDR3: CASTSPPDTQYF

size: few
length: 14
V: TRBV5-6
J: TRBJ2-3
D: .
DNA: TGTGCCAGCAGCTTCCGGGGGTCTAAAGATACGCAGTATTTT
CDR3: CASSFRGSKDTQYF